This record covers a single T cell receptor beta chain. Two negative PCRs, clearance, or symptom resolution characterized the recovered Cohort 3 donors. The sample comes from a study of blood T cell repertoires in COVID-19. Repertoires were generated with immunoSEQ multiplex PCR, while TCRdb's copy carries only in-frame clones and drops some. Seen here are about 330,000 clones, just over 85% observed once, and the top ten hold under 11%. The CDR3 consists of 14 residues. Germline assignment: CDR1 MNHEY and CDR2 SVGAGI. Trimming cost V 5 bases and J 2 bases, with 12 bases left between them. The receptor comes from a woman between 18 and 29 years old who had recovered from COVID-19. Sample: PBMCs or T cells enriched from blood (not recorded which). The chain carries TRBV6-5 and TRBJ2-5; the D gene is possibly TRBD1 (5 bases). The CDR3 coding sequence is TGTGCCAGCAGTCCGTCTGGGGCTCAAGAGACCCAGTACTTC. Protein product: CASSPSGAQETQYF.